The 5 T cell receptor beta chains below were found in one sample sequenced in a study of T cell clonality in common variable immunodeficiency (dated by TCRdb to between 2015 and 2016). The library was prepared using the immunoSEQ multiplex PCR assay. TCRdb re-hosts the immuneACCESS table, in-frame sequences only. Its copies lack some clones; in the studies checked, an unresolved V gene accounts for under half of them, and the cause for the rest is not known. This sample was tabulated with some 39,000 clones, among which there are no singletons. 1.3% to 1.5% of the sample comes from the top ten. Input material: peripheral blood mononuclear cells. These TCRs come from a person between 18 and 75 years old in good health.

This clone was counted many times. The read stops 3 residues short of the end of the CDR3; the missing end is completed from the germline J gene. V and J are TRBV2 and TRBJ2-3; D gene uncertain. Germline V gene lookup returns CDR1 SNHLY and CDR2 FYNNEI. The CDR3 runs to 13 residues. Between the trimmed V and J ends, which lost 6 bases and 6 bases, there was a span of 13 bases. The CDR3 sequence is CASSPSPVDTQYF. The CDR3 bases that were read are TGTGCCAGCAGCCCCTCCCCAGTGGATACG.

The table lists this clone with many counts. Read sequence stops 3 residues before the CDR3 end, and the germline J gene provides the missing end. The chain combines TRBV14 with TRBJ2-1; 9 positions match TRBD2. This CDR3 is built from 15 residues. CDR1 and CDR2 (germline): SGHDN, FVKESK. Trimming cost V 2 bases and J 2 bases; bases outside gene matches: 1. CDR3 sequence: CASSQIAGAYNEQFF. The sequenced CDR3 bases are TGTGCCAGCAGCCAAATAGCGGGGGCCTACAATGAG.

This clone was detected ten times or more. The read terminates 3 residues ahead of where the CDR3 ends, so the germline J gene completes it. This chain joins TRBV7-6 and TRBJ2-3; no firm D call. This CDR3 region has 14 residues. The ends were cut back, 3 bases at V and 5 bases at J, with 12 bases in the middle. Per germline, CDR1 SGHVS and CDR2 FNYEAQ. The CDR3 sequence is CASSFIPKGDTQYF. The CDR3 DNA, read in part, is TGTGCCAGCAGCTTCATTCCTAAGGGAGATACG.

This clone was seen many times. The sequenced CDR3 bases are TGTGCCAGCAGCTTGGGTCAGGCTTCCTACGAG. Its translation: CASSLGQASYE. The complete CDR3 protein is CASSLGQASYEQYF. This chain joins TRBV5-6 and TRBJ2-7; D is unclear. The read comes to an end 3 residues before the CDR3 does, leaving the germline J gene to fill in the end. CDR3 length equals 14 residues. CDR1 and CDR2 from the germline V gene are SGHDT and YYEEEE. Trimming took 0 bases from V and 1 from J, leaving 8 bases between them.

About this clone: The CDR3 extends 3 residues past the end of the read, so its final part is completed from the germline J gene. This chain connects TRBV7-9 to TRBJ1-1, with D possibly matching TRBD1 (6 bases). This CDR3 has 14 residues. The germline V gene encodes CDR1 SEHNR and CDR2 FQNEAQ (reference sequence). The V end lost 8 bases, the J end lost 2 bases, and 15 bases lay between the germline ends. This chain's CDR3 is CASHPLTGNTEAFF. The sequenced CDR3 bases are TGTGCCAGCCACCCTTTGACAGGTAACACTGAA.